The 11 T cell receptor beta chains in this list originate from one sample, sequenced in a study of blood T cell repertoires in COVID-19. Produced via immunoSEQ multiplex PCR; TCRdb's table is partial and in-frame only. This table has over 50,000 clones, 82% appearing once. Sequenced sample: peripheral blood. These receptors came from a human donor in a cohort sampled during active COVID-19.

This clone came up once. The rearrangement uses TRBV7-9 and TRBJ1-2; perhaps TRBD1 as D (6 bases). V was trimmed by 1 base and J by 4 bases, leaving 10 bases between them. The CDR3 sequence is 14 residues long. Germline CDR1 is SEHNR and CDR2 is FQNEAQ (reference sequence). CDR3 DNA sequence: TGTGCCAGCAGCTTAGACAGGGAGGGCTATGGCTACACCTTC. The encoded protein is CASSLDREGYGYTF.

The CDR3 loop is CASNVGLVATGELFF. CDR3 nucleotides: TGTGCCAGCAATGTCGGACTAGTGGCGACCGGGGAGCTGTTTTTT. The J gene is TRBJ2-2, the V gene TRBV2; 7 bases are a match to TRBD2. CDR1 is SNHLY and CDR2 is FYNNEI in the germline V gene. Trimming cost V 7 bases and J 5 bases; bases outside gene matches: 10. The CDR3 has 15 residues. The entire variable domain, with the rest obtained from reference TRBV2 and TRBJ2-2, is as follows: EPEVTQTPSHQVTQMGQEVILRCVPISNHLYFYWYRQILGQKVEFLVSFYNNEISEKSEIFDDQFSVERPDGSNFTLKIRSTKLEDSAMYFCASNVGLVATGELFFGEGSRLTVL.

In this sample, this clone turned up a few times. J is TRBJ2-1 and V is TRBV20-1, with 8 bases that match TRBD2. V lost 3 bases to trimming and J lost 10 bases; unmatched junction nucleotides: 8. This CDR3 contains 13 residues. The germline gives CDR1 DFQATT, CDR2 SNEGSKA (reference sequence). The CDR3 bases are TGCAGTGCTAGTGGCCCGGGGGGGCCCGAGCAGTTCTTC. Its protein is CSASGPGGPEQFF.

The chain employs TRBV2 and TRBJ1-1; maybe TRBD1 (5 bases). This CDR3 has 14 residues. Trimming removed 3 bases at V and 3 bases at J, with 11 bases between. Germline V lookup: CDR1 SNHLY, CDR2 FYNNEI. CDR3 residues: CASSELGADTEAFF. The CDR3 region has the DNA TGTGCCAGCAGTGAGCTAGGGGCAGACACTGAAGCTTTCTTT. The entire variable domain, with the rest obtained from reference TRBV2 and TRBJ1-1, is as follows: EPEVTQTPSHQVTQMGQEVILRCVPISNHLYFYWYRQILGQKVEFLVSFYNNEISEKSEIFDDQFSVERPDGSNFTLKIRSTKLEDSAMYFCASSELGADTEAFFGQGTRLTVV.

The chain combines TRBV3-1 (or the pseudogene TRBV3-2) with TRBJ1-3; D unclear. CDR3 length: 14 amino acids. V was pared by 5 bases and J by 0 bases, with 8 bases between. Germline CDR1 reads LGHDT; CDR2 reads YNNKEL (reference sequence). CDR3 DNA sequence: TGTGCCAGCAGCAAGCGGGACTCTGGAAACACCATATATTTT. Its protein is CASSKRDSGNTIYF.

V and J are TRBV12-3 or TRBV12-4 and TRBJ1-3; D perhaps matches TRBD1 (5 bases). The CDR3 extends over 13 amino acids. V was pared by 5 bases and J by 3 bases, with 8 bases between. The CDR3 coding sequence is TGTGCCAGCAGTCGGGGGTTTGGAAACACCATATATTTT. Encoded protein: CASSRGFGNTIYF.

The V and J genes are TRBV7-3 and TRBJ1-1, with TRBD1 matching 9 bases. The CDR3 covers 14 residues. V lost 8 bases, J lost 3 bases, and 7 bases stayed unmatched. Germline assignment: CDR1 SGHTA and CDR2 FQGTGA. The CDR3 nucleotides are TGTGCCAGCGCTCCGGGACAGGGTTACACTGAAGCTTTCTTT. It codes for CASAPGQGYTEAFF.

The chain has TRBV27 and TRBJ2-7; 9 positions match TRBD1. The germline gives CDR1 MNHEY, CDR2 SMNVEV (reference sequence). The CDR3 has 16 residues. J lost 8 bases, V lost 1 base, and 12 bases had no gene match. The CDR3 nucleotides read TGTGCCAGCAGTTTATTTGGGACAGGGCGGTCGAGTAAGCAGTACTTC. Translating it yields CASSLFGTGRSSKQYF.

The chain couples TRBV19 to TRBJ2-7, with 10 bases lining up with TRBD1. The length of the CDR3 is 16 residues. The germline CDR1 and CDR2 sequences are LNHDA and SQIVND (reference sequence). Trimming cost V 4 bases and J 7 bases; bases outside gene matches: 13. The CDR3 coding sequence is TGTGCCAGTAGTACCCCTTCGGGACAGGGGCCGGGGGAGCAGTACTTC. It yields the protein CASSTPSGQGPGEQYF.

The J gene is TRBJ2-1, the V gene TRBV5-1; the D gene is possibly TRBD2 (6 bases). The V gene lost 0 bases and the J gene lost 7 bases, with 8 bases spanning the gap. Germline values: CDR1 SGHRS, CDR2 YFSETQ. The CDR3 has 13 amino acids. This CDR3 is CASSLAGGNEQFF. The CDR3 DNA sequence: TGCGCCAGCAGCTTGGCCGGGGGAAATGAGCAGTTCTTC.

This clone was counted only a few times. The chain has TRBV18 and TRBJ1-6; the D is unclear. CDR3 length: 14 residues. V dropped 6 bases and J dropped 7 bases, with 13 bases sitting between them. Germline CDR1 reads KGHSH; CDR2 reads LQKENI. CDR3 bases: TGTGCCAGCTCCTCGGAGGGAGGCAATTCACCCCTCCACTTT. It encodes CASSSEGGNSPLHF.